The sequence of this T cell receptor beta chain was determined in a study of Ad26.COV2.S vaccination and SARS-CoV-2 variants. Stated treatment: approximately 18 received Ad26.COV2.S at low or high dose, single or two shots; 5 received placebo; per-sample allocation not given. Specimens were obtained on day 63 following the first vaccine or placebo injection. A Boston donor was an adult aged 18-55 years. An Ad26 vector expressing Wuhan-strain SARS-CoV-2 spike served as the vaccine. As regards this clone: Its specificity is not known.

Profiling relied on immunoSEQ multiplex PCR, and the TCRdb table lists in-frame clones only, not all of them. The sample includes 450,000 to 550,000 clones, around 89% of them seen just once. Study results and limitations: Recipients of either vaccine or placebo displayed similar breadth of non-spike TCRs. The analyses of TCR breadth and depth may have understated the size of total T cell responses.

Sequenced here: peripheral blood, sampled in a trial of Ad26.COV2.S vaccine versus placebo. This receptor was identified in a person between 18 and 65 years old who received the Ad26.COV2.S COVID-19 vaccine or a placebo.

CDR3 sequence reads: CASSLSQVNTGELFF. The CDR3 region has the DNA TGTGCCAGCAGCTTAAGTCAGGTGAACACCGGGGAGCTGTTTTTT. The chain has TRBV7-9 and TRBJ2-2, with D unclear. Trimming removed 2 bases at V and 1 base at J, with 8 bases between. The CDR3 is 15 amino acids. The germline gives CDR1 SEHNR, CDR2 FQNEAQ (reference sequence).